The 8 T cell receptor beta chains presented below share a single source sample, sequenced in a study of cytomegalovirus exposure and HLA in healthy donors. PCR used 60 Vbeta primers and 13 Jbeta primers. Generated by immunoSEQ multiplex PCR, the TCRdb table keeps only in-frame clones and is missing some. The sample includes more than 95,000 clones, approximately 70% of them seen just once. Sequencing used PBMCs. The receptors were gathered from a woman aged 50 to 65 in good health and CMV-seronegative.

The chain has TRBV7-2 and TRBJ2-5, with a possible D match to TRBD1 (6 bases). The CDR3 runs to 14 residues. Germline V CDR1 and CDR2: SGHTA, FQGNSA. V shed 8 bases and J shed 1 base, with 14 bases lying between them. CDR3 residues: CASRSGVAQETQYF. In nucleotides, the CDR3 is TGTGCCAGCCGTTCAGGGGTGGCCCAAGAGACCCAGTACTTC.

The chain recombines TRBV7-9 with TRBJ1-1, with D possibly matching TRBD1 (5 bases). Germline assignment: CDR1 SEHNR and CDR2 FQNEAQ (reference sequence). V lost 0 bases and J lost 1, with 9 bases in between. The length of the CDR3 is 15 residues. The CDR3 coding sequence is TGTGCCAGCAGCTTAGCGCTAGGGGCGAACACTGAAGCTTTCTTT. This gives the protein CASSLALGANTEAFF.

The genes are TRBV7-2 and TRBJ2-1, with D unclear. The V gene's germline CDR1 is SGHTA and CDR2 FQGNSA. V gave up 0 bases and J gave up 9 bases, with 9 bases separating them. This CDR3 has 13 residues. CDR3 nucleotide sequence: TGTGCCAGCAGCTTAGCCAGCTCAGGTGAGCAGTTCTTC. It yields the protein CASSLASSGEQFF. The full variable domain, in which reference TRBV7-2 and TRBJ2-1 provide the parts outside the CDR3, is GAGVSQSPSNKVTEKGKDVELRCDPISGHTALYWYRQSLGQGLEFLIYFQGNSAPDKSGLPSDRFSAERTGGSVSTLTIQRTQQEDSAVYLCASSLASSGEQFFGPGTRLTVL.

This clone was detected only a few times. The J gene is TRBJ2-5, the V gene TRBV5-1, with 7 nucleotides matching TRBD1. V lost 4 bases, J lost 5 bases, and 5 bases stayed unmatched. The CDR3 is 13 residues long. Per the germline V gene, CDR1 is SGHRS and CDR2 is YFSETQ. CDR3 nucleotide sequence: TGCGCCAGCAGCGAGGGACAGTCGGAGACCCAGTACTTC. This gives the protein CASSEGQSETQYF.

This chain joins TRBV6-5 and TRBJ1-1, with TRBD1 identical over 10 bases. Germline V gene sequence: CDR1 MNHEY, CDR2 SVGAGI. V lost 5 bases, J lost 5 bases, and 5 bases stayed unmatched. The CDR3 loop spans 14 amino acids. Written as DNA, the CDR3 is TGTGCCAGCAGTCTCGGACAGGGGGGAACTGAAGCTTTCTTT. Amino acid sequence: CASSLGQGGTEAFF.

V gene TRBV7-9 combines with J gene TRBJ1-2; D uncertain. This CDR3 contains 14 residues. Trimming removed 1 base from V and 6 bases from J, with 12 bases in between. Germline V gene lookup returns CDR1 SEHNR and CDR2 FQNEAQ (reference sequence). DNA of the CDR3: TGTGCCAGCAGCTTAGGAGGAGGGTTCCATGGCTACACCTTC. Its protein is CASSLGGGFHGYTF.

The chain is built from TRBV10-2 and TRBJ2-5; 11 positions match TRBD2. The J segment lost 2 bases and the V segment lost 8 bases, leaving 4 bases of the junction unmatched. Germline V lookup: CDR1 WSHSY, CDR2 SAAADI. The CDR3 covers 14 residues. The DNA for the CDR3 is TGCGCCAGCCGGACTAGCGGGTTACAAGAGACCCAGTACTTC. Translating gives CASRTSGLQETQYF.

This chain links TRBV2 with TRBJ2-1; D may be TRBD2 (6 bases). This CDR3 comprises 14 residues. Germline assignment: CDR1 SNHLY and CDR2 FYNNEI. The V gene lost 5 bases and the J gene lost 4 bases, with 12 bases spanning the gap. The CDR3 DNA reads TGTGCCAGCAGTCAGACGACTAGTTACAATGAGCAGTTCTTC. Amino acid sequence: CASSQTTSYNEQFF.